The 21 T cell receptor beta chains below come from one sample, sequenced in a study of cytomegalovirus exposure and HLA in healthy donors. PCR amplification relied on 60 Vbeta primers (plus 13 Jbeta primers). Sequencing used immunoSEQ multiplex PCR; TCRdb keeps in-frame clones, though not all of them. Here the sample spans 100,000 or so clones, around 86% being singletons. Sequenced sample: PBMCs. All receptors derive from a man younger than 45 in good health and CMV-seropositive.

This clone was observed once. The chain recombines TRBV10-3 with TRBJ1-2; the D gene is possibly TRBD1 (5 bases). The CDR3 has 15 residues. V was clipped by 0 bases and J by 0 bases, with 8 bases between them. Germline V gene sequence: CDR1 ENHRY, CDR2 SYGVKD. The CDR3 protein is CAISESDSPNYGYTF. For the CDR3, the DNA is TGTGCCATCAGTGAGTCAGACAGTCCTAACTATGGCTACACCTTC.

This clone appeared once. The V gene is TRBV4-3, the J gene TRBJ1-2, with D tentatively TRBD1 (5 bases). This CDR3 spans 14 amino acids. Germline V gene sequence: CDR1 LGHNA, CDR2 YSLEER. V lost 0 bases and J 4 bases, leaving 9 bases between the germline ends. CDR3 nucleotide sequence: TGCGCCAGCAGCCAAGAGACAGATATCTATGGCTACACCTTC. Protein product: CASSQETDIYGYTF.

The chain joins TRBV5-6 to TRBJ2-5; TRBD1 agrees at 10 bases. The end of the DNA fits TRBJ2-7 better, so the J call may be wrong. Germline CDR1 is SGHDT and CDR2 is YYEEEE. CDR3 length: 14 amino acids. CDR3 sequence: CASSYGTGVYEQYF. DNA for the CDR3: TGTGCCAGCAGCTACGGGACAGGGGTCTACGAGCAGTACTTC.

The chain employs TRBV4-3 and TRBJ1-6; D remains unclear. Looked up from germline, CDR1 is LGHNA and CDR2 is YSLEER. With 0 bases removed from V and 6 bases from J, the gap between germline ends came to 9 bases. CDR3 length: 15 amino acids. CDR3 coding DNA: TGCGCCAGCAGCCAAGAACCGAGAGGTAATTCACCCCTCCACTTT. It codes for CASSQEPRGNSPLHF.

The rearrangement links TRBV5-6 to TRBJ2-5, with D possibly TRBD2 on 6 matching bases. CDR3 length: 12 amino acids. Germline loops: CDR1 SGHDT, CDR2 YYEEEE. The germline V and J ends were trimmed by 10 bases and 4 bases, with 14 bases remaining between them. The CDR3 DNA is TGTGCCGTCGTCGGGGGACGAGAGACCCAGTACTTC. Translated, it gives CAVVGGRETQYF.

The V call is TRBV5-6, the J call TRBJ1-1; 7 bases agree with TRBD1. The CDR3 covers 13 residues. Germline-derived CDR1 and CDR2 are SGHDT and YYEEEE. With 4 bases clipped from V and 4 bases from J, the junction kept 4 bases outside the gene matches. CDR3 coding DNA: TGTGCCAGCAGCGTCAGGGGGAGCACTGAAGCTTTCTTT. Encoded protein: CASSVRGSTEAFF.

The chain joins TRBV7-9 to TRBJ2-1; 10 bases map to TRBD1. The V and J ends lost 6 bases and 2 bases, in that order; junction bases with no gene match: 7. Germline-derived CDR1 and CDR2 are SEHNR and FQNEAQ (reference sequence). The CDR3 extends over 16 amino acids. As DNA, the CDR3 is TGTGCCAGCAGTTACCGGGACAGGGGACCCTACAATGAGCAGTTCTTC. Its protein is CASSYRDRGPYNEQFF.

J is TRBJ2-2 and V is TRBV7-9; TRBD2 might be the D (5 bases). V shed 1 base and J shed 6 bases, with 24 bases lying between them. Germline-derived CDR1 and CDR2 are SEHNR and FQNEAQ (reference sequence). CDR3 length equals 19 residues. CDR3 bases: TGTGCCAGCAGCTTAGTGCTACTTCGGGGATCCGGTCGGGCCGGGGAGCTGTTTTTT. Residues: CASSLVLLRGSGRAGELFF.

This clone was counted only a few times. This chain connects TRBV5-6 to TRBJ2-5; 8 nucleotides align to TRBD2. The germline V gene encodes CDR1 SGHDT and CDR2 YYEEEE. The ends lost 0 bases at V and 3 bases at J; junction bases unmatched: 4. The CDR3 is 15 residues long. CDR3 region: CASSLAGGAEETQYF. In DNA, the CDR3 is TGTGCCAGCAGCTTGGCCGGGGGGGCCGAAGAGACCCAGTACTTC.

The chain links TRBV25-1 to TRBJ2-3, with a weak D call TRBD2 (6 bases). The CDR3 consists of 14 residues. The V gene's germline CDR1 is MGHDK and CDR2 SYGVNS. V lost 8 bases and J lost 1, with 13 bases in between. The CDR3 region has the DNA TGTGCCAGCGGTCGCGGGACGCGCACAGATACGCAGTATTTT. As protein: CASGRGTRTDTQYF.

Notes on this clone: Other DNA sequences from this sample encode an identical CDR3 as well. This chain uses TRBV19 with TRBJ1-2, with TRBD1 matching 10 bases. The V gene's germline CDR1 is LNHDA and CDR2 SQIVND (reference sequence). CDR3 size: 14 residues. V gave up 5 bases and J gave up 2 bases; unmatched junction bases: 2. The CDR3 protein is CASSADRGNYGYTF. CDR3 nucleotide sequence: TGTGCCAGTAGTGCGGACAGGGGGAACTATGGCTACACCTTC.

The V call is TRBV15, the J call TRBJ1-5; the D is unclear. This CDR3 is built from 16 residues. V shed 5 bases and J shed 2 bases, with 16 bases lying between them. Per the germline V gene, CDR1 is LNHNV and CDR2 is YYDKDF (reference sequence). The CDR3, as DNA: TGTGCCACCAGCCGAGGAATTACCGGGGGCAATCAGCCCCAGCATTTT. Translating it yields CATSRGITGGNQPQHF. The whole variable domain, filled in from reference TRBV15 and TRBJ1-5, reads DAMVIQNPRYQVTQFGKPVTLSCSQTLNHNVMYWYQQKSSQAPKLLFHYYDKDFNNEADTPDNFQSRRPNTSFCFLDIRSPGLGDTAMYLCATSRGITGGNQPQHFGDGTRLSIL.

The V gene is TRBV2, the J gene TRBJ2-1; tentatively, D is TRBD1 (6 bases). The CDR3 extends over 12 amino acids. The germline V gene has CDR1 SNHLY and CDR2 FYNNEI. V dropped 5 bases and J dropped 9 bases, with 11 bases sitting between them. In DNA form, the CDR3 reads TGTGCCAGCAGTTACAGGGTTGCTGAGCAGTTCTTC. Protein product: CASSYRVAEQFF.

V is TRBV10-3 and J is TRBJ1-2; possibly TRBD1 for D (6 bases). The V gene lost 0 bases and the J gene lost 0 bases, with 8 bases spanning the gap. Per the germline V gene, CDR1 is ENHRY and CDR2 is SYGVKD. The CDR3 is 15 amino acids. In nucleotides, the CDR3 is TGTGCCATCAGTGAGTCGGGGGCTTCTAACTATGGCTACACCTTC. This gives the protein CAISESGASNYGYTF.

This clone was observed once. The V call is TRBV20-1, the J call TRBJ1-2, with TRBD1 matching 7 bases. Germline-derived CDR1 and CDR2 are DFQATT and SNEGSKA (reference sequence). The CDR3 consists of 11 residues. J was trimmed by 2 bases and V by 6 bases; bases with no gene match: 0. DNA of the CDR3: TGCAGTGCGGGACAGAACTATGGCTACACCTTC. Translation: CSAGQNYGYTF.

This clone was seen a few times. The rearrangement links TRBV10-3 to TRBJ1-1; D gene uncertain. The ends were cut back, 6 bases at V and 2 bases at J, with 4 bases in the middle. This CDR3 is 11 amino acids long. CDR1 and CDR2 from the germline V gene are ENHRY and SYGVKD. CDR3 sequence: CAIRTNTEAFF. DNA of the CDR3: TGTGCCATCAGAACTAACACTGAAGCTTTCTTT.

The chain links TRBV7-8 to TRBJ2-2, with 15 bases identical to TRBD2. This CDR3 comprises 19 residues. Germline CDR1 reads SGHVS; CDR2 reads FQNEAQ. The V gene end was trimmed by 5 bases and the J gene end by 4 bases; junction bases not matched to a gene: 11. DNA for the CDR3: TGTGCCAGCAGCCCGCGGACTAGCGGGGGGGTGATCGGCACCGGGGAGCTGTTTTTT. Its protein product is CASSPRTSGGVIGTGELFF.

V usage is TRBV30 and J usage is TRBJ1-2; a possible D gene is TRBD1 (6 bases). The CDR3 runs to 17 residues. Deletions cut 4 bases from V and 4 bases from J, with 25 bases between. The germline V gene encodes CDR1 GTSNPN and CDR2 SVGIG (reference sequence). CDR3 nucleotide sequence: TGTGCCTGGAAGAGTCGGTCGGGGACAAAATTGGTCTATGGCTACACCTTC. Translated: CAWKSRSGTKLVYGYTF.

In this sample, this clone turned up once. The sample carries other DNA sequences with the same CDR3. The chain has TRBV10-3 and TRBJ2-2, with 7 bases matching TRBD1. CDR1 ENHRY and CDR2 SYGVKD come from the germline V gene. The CDR3 covers 15 residues. The junction had 6 bases not matched to a gene; V was cut back by 0 bases and J by 8 bases. CDR3 protein: CAISESTGITGELFF. As DNA, the CDR3 is TGTGCCATCAGTGAGTCGACAGGGATCACAGGGGAGCTGTTTTTT.

This chain joins TRBV5-1 and TRBJ1-6; D may be TRBD1 (6 bases). In germline, CDR1 is SGHRS, CDR2 YFSETQ. The CDR3 is made up of 16 amino acids. V was pared by 5 bases and J by 9 bases, with 21 bases between. CDR3: CASRRVAGDITSPLHF. The CDR3 bases are TGCGCCAGCAGAAGGGTCGCAGGGGACATTACTTCACCCCTCCACTTT. The complete variable domain, with remaining parts taken from reference TRBV5-1 and TRBJ1-6, reads KAGVTQTPRYLIKTRGQQVTLSCSPISGHRSVSWYQQTPGQGLQFLFEYFSETQRNKGNFPGRFSGRQFSNSRSEMNVSTLELGDSALYLCASRRVAGDITSPLHFGNGTRLTVT.

This sequence joins TRBV4-1 and TRBJ2-5; 7 positions match TRBD1. The J call is uncertain, as TRBJ2-7 better fits the DNA end. Germline V CDR1 and CDR2: MGHRA, YSYEKL. The CDR3 spans 14 residues. The CDR3 here is CASRTLQGAYEQYF. DNA of the CDR3: TGCGCCAGCAGAACGCTCCAGGGGGCCTACGAGCAGTACTTC.